This entry describes one T cell receptor (beta chain). Its antigen is unknown. The study ran its PCR with 60 Vbeta and 13 Jbeta primers. This table comes from immunoSEQ multiplex PCR, and its TCRdb copy is limited to in-frame clones, with some not included. The sample has about 210,000 clones; around 83% are singletons. This record comes from a study of cytomegalovirus exposure and HLA in healthy donors. The CDR3 length is 15 residues. Between the trimmed V and J ends, which lost 3 bases and 5 bases, there was a span of 11 bases. CDR1 is LNHNV, CDR2 YYDKDF, per germline (reference sequence). Findings of the study overall: Later genetic work tied a missense DCLRE1C variant to beta-chain V and J trimming.

Sample: PBMCs. The clonotype comes from a woman aged 45-65 years in good health and CMV-seropositive. The chain recombines TRBV15 with TRBJ1-6, with a tentative D call TRBD1 (5 bases). In DNA form, the CDR3 reads TGTGCCACCAGCAGCGGGGGGGGGAATAATTCACCCCTCCACTTT. This sequence encodes CATSSGGGNNSPLHF.